Following are 15 T cell receptor beta chains from one sample sequenced in a study of type 1 regulatory T cells. In TCRdb, the reads were re-called with MiXCR into one record per CDR3 protein. The sample lists just over 14,000 distinct CDR3 sequences, roughly an eighth occurring once. No antigens are known for them. The sample consisted of cultured T cells, either the whole culture or a sorted T cell fraction (not recorded which). The receptors were gathered from a human donor in good health.

This clonotype was counted many times. The chain is built from TRBV28 and TRBJ2-7, with TRBD2 matching over 10 bases. CDR1 and CDR2 from the germline V gene are MDHEN and SYDVKM. With 8 bases clipped from V and 2 bases from J, the junction kept 3 bases outside the gene matches. This CDR3 contains 13 residues. The CDR3 spells CASGTSAAYEQYF. In DNA, the CDR3 is TGTGCCAGCGGGACTAGCGCAGCCTACGAGCAGTACTTC.

The rearrangement links TRBV5-1 to TRBJ2-3; TRBD2 aligns across 11 bases. CDR3 length: 16 residues. The V segment lost 5 bases and the J segment 3 bases; nucleotides outside the gene matches: 8. Germline lookup yields CDR1 SGHRS and CDR2 YFSETQ. The CDR3 region has the DNA TGCGCCAGCAGGGACGGGACTAGCGGTCCGACAGATACGCAGTATTTT. This translates into CASRDGTSGPTDTQYF. The whole variable domain, filled in from reference TRBV5-1 and TRBJ2-3, reads KAGVTQTPRYLIKTRGQQVTLSCSPISGHRSVSWYQQTPGQGLQFLFEYFSETQRNKGNFPGRFSGRQFSNSRSEMNVSTLELGDSALYLCASRDGTSGPTDTQYFGPGTRLTVL.

This clonotype was counted at least ten times. CDR3 coding DNA: TGTGCCAGCACCCAGACAGGGGGAAGCAATCAGCCCCAGCATTTT. It translates to CASTQTGGSNQPQHF. The chain employs TRBV27 and TRBJ1-5; TRBD1 matches at 9 bases. The V segment lost 7 bases and the J segment 1 base; nucleotides outside the gene matches: 5. The V gene's germline CDR1 is MNHEY and CDR2 SMNVEV (reference sequence). The CDR3 is 15 amino acids.

This clonotype was recorded many times. The chain joins TRBV7-8 to TRBJ2-1; TRBD2 is a possible D gene (6 bases). Trimming shortened V by 3 bases and J by 9 bases, and 15 bases separated the two germline ends. The germline V gene encodes CDR1 SGHVS and CDR2 FQNEAQ. The CDR3 has 14 amino acids. CDR3 nucleotide sequence: TGTGCCAGCAGCTTTAGGGACGGGAGAGGTGAGCAGTTCTTC. Its protein product is CASSFRDGRGEQFF.

This clonotype was recorded many times. The chain employs TRBV20-1 and TRBJ1-5; a weak D match, TRBD1 (5 bases). Looked up from germline, CDR1 is DFQATT and CDR2 is SNEGSKA (reference sequence). The CDR3 extends over 13 amino acids. The CDR3 region is CRDDRQRNQPQHF. The CDR3, as DNA: TGCAGAGACGACCGACAGCGCAATCAGCCCCAGCATTTT.

The V gene is TRBV7-2, the J gene TRBJ2-3; D unresolved. V was trimmed by 1 base and J by 8 bases, leaving 13 bases between them. This CDR3 has 14 amino acids. Germline CDR1 SGHTA, CDR2 FQGNSA. This chain's CDR3 is CASSLGITLATQYF. CDR3 DNA sequence: TGTGCCAGCAGCTTAGGAATAACACTTGCTACGCAGTATTTT.

This clonotype was seen ten or more times. The chain employs TRBV3-1 and TRBJ2-3; D may be TRBD1 (5 bases). Deletions cut 9 bases from V and 6 bases from J, with 16 bases between. The V gene's germline CDR1 is LGHDT and CDR2 YNNKEL (reference sequence). This CDR3 comprises 13 residues. CDR3 in DNA: TGTGCCAGTTCAGACAGCCTACAGGATACGCAGTATTTT. This sequence encodes CASSDSLQDTQYF.

This clonotype was recorded a few times. The V and J genes are TRBV7-2 and TRBJ2-6; TRBD2 is a possible D gene (5 bases). V was pared by 3 bases and J by 2 bases, with 14 bases between. The CDR3 contains 17 residues. CDR1 and CDR2 from the germline V gene are SGHTA and FQGNSA. CDR3 sequence (DNA): TGTGCCAGCAGCTTTTTCTCGACCGGGGCTGGGGCCAACGTCCTGACTTTC. It encodes CASSFFSTGAGANVLTF.

This clonotype was recorded many times. The chain recombines TRBV7-2 with TRBJ2-5; TRBD1 or TRBD2 may be the D gene (5 bases each). CDR1 is SGHTA and CDR2 is FQGNSA in the germline V gene. Between the trimmed V and J ends, which lost 5 bases and 0 bases, there was a span of 13 bases. There are 15 residues in the CDR3. The CDR3, as DNA: TGTGCCAGCAGCATGGGACCGCTGTACCAAGAGACCCAGTACTTC. Translation gives CASSMGPLYQETQYF. The variable domain in full, completed from reference TRBV7-2 and TRBJ2-5, reads GAGVSQSPSNKVTEKGKDVELRCDPISGHTALYWYRQSLGQGLEFLIYFQGNSAPDKSGLPSDRFSAERTGGSVSTLTIQRTQQEDSAVYLCASSMGPLYQETQYFGPGTRLLVL.

Details on this clonotype: A read error is possible here, since a much larger clone lies one base away. This chain uses TRBV10-3 with TRBJ1-5; D call uncertain. CDR1 is ENHRY and CDR2 is SYGVKD in the germline V gene. Trimming left V 3 bases short and J 3 bases short, with 9 bases between. The CDR3 consists of 14 residues. In DNA, the CDR3 is TGTGCCATCAGTGATGGGCTGTCCAATCAGCCCCAGCATTTT. Amino acid sequence: CAISDGLSNQPQHF.

The chain uses TRBV2 and TRBJ2-1; D ambiguous. The CDR3 runs 14 residues. The germline gives CDR1 SNHLY, CDR2 FYNNEI. V was shortened by 3 bases and J by 5 bases, with 11 bases between the two germline ends. The CDR3 coding sequence is TGTGCCAGCAGTGACGGCTCTAAAAACAATGAGCAGTTCTTC. Protein product: CASSDGSKNNEQFF.

This clonotype has at least ten counts. This sequence joins TRBV6-5 and TRBJ1-1; TRBD1 aligns across 8 bases. The germline V gene has CDR1 MNHEY and CDR2 SVGAGI. With V trimmed by 7 bases and J by 5 bases, 9 bases remained unmatched. The length of the CDR3 is 14 residues. The CDR3 is CASTDRQGRTEAFF. The CDR3 DNA follows: TGTGCCAGCACCGACCGACAGGGGCGGACTGAAGCTTTCTTT.

This rearrangement joins TRBV2 to TRBJ1-5, with 10 bases that match TRBD1. The CDR3 extends over 14 amino acids. The germline gives CDR1 SNHLY, CDR2 FYNNEI. V shed 4 bases, J shed 6 bases, and the junction held 3 bases outside the gene matches. CDR3 bases: TGTGCCAGCAGTGGGACAGGGGGTAGTCAGCCCCAGCATTTT. This sequence encodes CASSGTGGSQPQHF.

The chain links TRBV7-9 to TRBJ2-7, with D perhaps matching TRBD1 (5 bases). CDR3 length equals 14 residues. The germline gives CDR1 SEHNR, CDR2 FQNEAQ (reference sequence). V was shortened by 5 bases and J by 6 bases, with 17 bases between the two germline ends. This CDR3 is CASSRQGAPGEQYF. The CDR3 coding sequence is TGTGCCAGCAGCCGCCAGGGCGCACCTGGCGAGCAGTACTTC.

Only a few counts were recorded for this clonotype. The chain carries TRBV12-3 or TRBV12-4 and TRBJ1-5; D not resolved. This CDR3 is built from 14 residues. V was shortened by 4 bases and J by 5 bases, with 12 bases between the two germline ends. The CDR3 is CASSWVPGDQPQHF. CDR3 DNA sequence: TGTGCCAGCAGTTGGGTCCCAGGAGATCAGCCCCAGCATTTT.